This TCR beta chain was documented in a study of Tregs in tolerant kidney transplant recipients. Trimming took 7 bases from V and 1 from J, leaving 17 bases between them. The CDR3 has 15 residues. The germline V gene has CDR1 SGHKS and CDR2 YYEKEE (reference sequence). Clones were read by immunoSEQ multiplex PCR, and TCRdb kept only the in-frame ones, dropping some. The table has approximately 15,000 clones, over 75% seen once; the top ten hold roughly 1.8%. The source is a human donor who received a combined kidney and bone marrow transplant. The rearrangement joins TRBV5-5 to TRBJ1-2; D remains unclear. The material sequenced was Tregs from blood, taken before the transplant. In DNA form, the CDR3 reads TGTGCCAGCCTTCCCCGGGTGGCGAATAACTATGGCTACACCTTC. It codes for CASLPRVANNYGYTF.